The present TCR beta chain was sequenced within a study of T cells in Graves' hyperthyroidism and ophthalmopathy. TCR beta CDR3 regions were amplified from RNA transcripts. A set of HTBI primers served as the primers for a first-round RT-PCR of the TCR CDR3. TCRdb itself ran the multiplex PCR reads through MiXCR, one entry per CDR3 protein. This sample has about 200,000 distinct CDR3 sequences, with roughly a sixth found just once. The ends lost 3 bases at V and 4 bases at J; junction bases unmatched: 21. Germline V gene data show CDR1 as SGHTA and CDR2 as FQGTGA. The CDR3 is 22 amino acids. Sequenced material: blood. This TCR derives from a woman in her fifties or sixties with Graves' hyperthyroidism. V usage is TRBV7-3 and J usage is TRBJ2-1; 13 nucleotides align to TRBD2. CDR3 coding DNA: TGTGCCAGCAGCTTTAAACCCAGACAGGGACTAGCGGGACCTAACGATTACAATGAGCAGTTCTTC. Amino acid sequence: CASSFKPRQGLAGPNDYNEQFF. Complete variable domain (other parts from reference TRBV7-3 and TRBJ2-1): GAGVSQTPSNKVTEKGKYVELRCDPISGHTALYWYRQSLGQGPEFLIYFQGTGAADDSGLPNDRFFAVRPEGSVSTLKIQRTERGDSAVYLCASSFKPRQGLAGPNDYNEQFFGPGTRLTVL.